Below are 25 T cell receptor beta chains sequenced from a single sample in a study of blood T cell repertoires in COVID-19. The method was immunoSEQ multiplex PCR; TCRdb's version includes in-frame clones alone and lacks a portion of them. The sample lists some 350,000 clones, around nine tenths seen once, with 3% in the top ten. The sample consisted of peripheral blood. Receptor source: a human donor in a cohort sampled during active COVID-19.

The rearrangement links TRBV12-3 or TRBV12-4 to TRBJ2-1; unclear D gene. This CDR3 is built from 13 residues. V was trimmed by 7 bases and J by 2 bases, leaving 9 bases between them. CDR3 region: CASTIRTYNEQFF. CDR3 DNA: TGTGCCAGCACAATTAGAACCTACAATGAGCAGTTCTTC.

V and J are TRBV11-2 and TRBJ2-1, with D hard to call. The CDR3 contains 16 residues. Germline V gives CDR1 SGHAT, CDR2 FQNNGV. Trimming shortened V by 1 base and J by 4 bases, and 14 bases separated the two germline ends. This chain's CDR3 is CASSLVWSARYNEQFF. CDR3 DNA: TGTGCCAGCAGCTTAGTTTGGTCTGCGCGATACAATGAGCAGTTCTTC.

This clone occurred a few times. The chain recombines TRBV11-2 with TRBJ2-7; maybe TRBD1 (6 bases). CDR1 is SGHAT and CDR2 is FQNNGV in the germline V gene. CDR3 length: 15 amino acids. Trimming stripped 4 bases from V and 5 bases from J, with 18 bases between. This CDR3 is CASSSFRGLGNEQYF. CDR3 sequence (DNA): TGTGCCAGCAGCTCCTTCAGGGGCCTCGGGAACGAGCAGTACTTC.

The rearrangement uses TRBV5-1 and TRBJ2-1, with D maybe TRBD2 (5 bases). With 4 bases removed from V and 6 bases from J, the gap between germline ends came to 14 bases. This CDR3 is 14 amino acids long. The germline V gene has CDR1 SGHRS and CDR2 YFSETQ. The CDR3 loop is CASSLSEGFNEQFF. The CDR3 DNA is TGCGCCAGCAGCCTCAGTGAGGGTTTCAATGAGCAGTTCTTC. Supplemented by reference TRBV5-1 and TRBJ2-1, the full variable domain reads KAGVTQTPRYLIKTRGQQVTLSCSPISGHRSVSWYQQTPGQGLQFLFEYFSETQRNKGNFPGRFSGRQFSNSRSEMNVSTLELGDSALYLCASSLSEGFNEQFFGPGTRLTVL.

The sample holds one count of this clone. The chain uses TRBV2 and TRBJ1-5; D may be TRBD1 (5 bases). Germline CDR1 and CDR2: SNHLY and FYNNEI. The CDR3 loop spans 15 amino acids. V lost 4 bases, J lost 2 bases, and 12 bases lay in between. In nucleotides, the CDR3 is TGTGCCAGCAGTGGGGGGGTATCCGGCAATCAGCCCCAGCATTTT. Protein: CASSGGVSGNQPQHF.

The chain carries TRBV6-5 and TRBJ2-1; D not certain. Looked up from germline, CDR1 is MNHEY and CDR2 is SVGAGI. CDR3 length: 12 amino acids. Trimming took 6 bases from V and 6 from J, leaving 9 bases between them. CDR3 in DNA: TGTGCCAGCAGGAAAGCGCCCAATGAGCAGTTCTTC. This translates into CASRKAPNEQFF.

The chain joins TRBV14 to TRBJ1-1, with D perhaps matching TRBD1 (5 bases). Germline CDR1 reads SGHDN; CDR2 reads FVKESK. The CDR3 runs 14 residues. The V end was cut by 1 base, the J end by 3 bases, with 9 bases between. The CDR3 protein is CASSQAGWYTEAFF. For the CDR3, the DNA is TGTGCCAGCAGCCAAGCAGGGTGGTACACTGAAGCTTTCTTT.

The chain carries TRBV3-1 (or the pseudogene TRBV3-2) and TRBJ1-1; D perhaps matches TRBD1 (6 bases). Between the trimmed V and J ends, which lost 4 bases and 3 bases, there was a span of 9 bases. The CDR3 covers 13 residues. The germline V gene has CDR1 LGHDT and CDR2 YNNKEL (reference sequence). In nucleotides, the CDR3 is TGTGCCAGCAGCCGAAGGGGGTACACTGAAGCTTTCTTT. Translating it yields CASSRRGYTEAFF.

CDR3 nucleotide sequence: TGTGCCAGCAGCCAAGGGACAGGGGGCGCTTCCGGCTATGGCTACACCTTC. Protein product: CASSQGTGGASGYGYTF. This chain connects TRBV3-1 (or the pseudogene TRBV3-2) to TRBJ1-2; 11 nucleotides line up with TRBD1. The CDR3 loop spans 17 amino acids. Germline V CDR1 and CDR2: LGHDT, YNNKEL (reference sequence). The J segment lost 4 bases and the V segment lost 1 base, leaving 8 bases of the junction unmatched.

This clone was detected a few times. The chain joins TRBV7-9 to TRBJ2-7; 11 bases line up with TRBD1. J was trimmed by 7 bases and V by 4 bases; bases with no gene match: 9. This CDR3 is built from 15 residues. Germline V gene data show CDR1 as SEHNR and CDR2 as FQNEAQ (reference sequence). CDR3 DNA: TGTGCCAGCAGCTACCCGGACAGGGGGCTTTGGGAGCAGTACTTC. Encoded protein: CASSYPDRGLWEQYF.

This clone was seen more than once but under ten times. The chain carries TRBV19 and TRBJ2-2; D is unclear. The CDR3 spans 16 residues. The germline V gene has CDR1 LNHDA and CDR2 SQIVND (reference sequence). The V end lost 10 bases, the J end lost 7 bases, and 25 bases lay between the germline ends. CDR3 amino acids: CATSNFRWRYGGELFF. The CDR3 nucleotides read TGTGCCACATCAAACTTTCGCTGGAGATATGGCGGGGAGCTGTTTTTT.

The rearrangement uses TRBV19 and TRBJ2-5, with D perhaps TRBD1 (5 bases). V gave up 6 bases and J gave up 1 base, with 15 bases separating them. The length of the CDR3 is 15 residues. Looked up from germline, CDR1 is LNHDA and CDR2 is SQIVND (reference sequence). This chain's CDR3 is CASSYGRTTQETQYF. In DNA, the CDR3 is TGTGCCAGTAGCTACGGAAGGACAACCCAAGAGACCCAGTACTTC.

This chain connects TRBV5-8 to TRBJ1-2, with TRBD1 matching over 9 bases. This CDR3 is built from 14 residues. Germline V CDR1 and CDR2: SGHTS, YDEGEE. For the CDR3, the DNA is TGTACTAGCGAGGACAGGGGCTGGGGCTATGGCTACACCTTC. Translating it yields CTSEDRGWGYGYTF. Together with reference TRBV5-8 and TRBJ1-2, the CDR3 gives the full variable domain: EAGVTQSPTHLIKTRGQQATLRCSPISGHTSVYWYQQALGLGLQFLLWYDEGEERNRGNFPPRFSGRQFPNYSSELNVNALELEDSALYLCTSEDRGWGYGYTFGSGTRLTVV.

As DNA, the CDR3 is TGTGCCAGTAGTATAATAGCGCAGACGACAGATACGCAGTATTTT. It yields the protein CASSIIAQTTDTQYF. The rearrangement joins TRBV19 to TRBJ2-3; D possibly corresponds to TRBD2 (5 bases). CDR1 and CDR2 (germline): LNHDA, SQIVND (reference sequence). The V and J ends lost 2 bases and 3 bases respectively, with 12 bases between them. CDR3 size: 15 residues. Full variable domain (missing parts from reference TRBV19 and TRBJ2-3): DGGITQSPKYLFRKEGQNVTLSCEQNLNHDAMYWYRQDPGQGLRLIYYSQIVNDFQKGDIAEGYSVSREKKESFPLTVTSAQKNPTAFYLCASSIIAQTTDTQYFGPGTRLTVL.

The chain employs TRBV5-1 and TRBJ1-3, with unresolved D. V dropped 0 bases and J dropped 2 bases, with 9 bases sitting between them. This CDR3 region has 15 residues. CDR1 SGHRS and CDR2 YFSETQ come from the germline V gene. The CDR3 here is CASSLGGVPGNTIYF. DNA of the CDR3: TGCGCCAGCAGCTTGGGGGGAGTTCCTGGAAACACCATATATTTT.

The chain uses TRBV20-1 and TRBJ2-5, with TRBD2 matching 8 bases. V shed 3 bases, J shed 0 bases, and the junction held 9 bases outside the gene matches. The CDR3 consists of 16 residues. Germline V lookup: CDR1 DFQATT, CDR2 SNEGSKA (reference sequence). The CDR3 loop reads CSASRPTGGNQETQYF. DNA of the CDR3: TGCAGTGCTAGTCGCCCGACGGGGGGGAACCAAGAGACCCAGTACTTC.

V usage is TRBV14 and J usage is TRBJ2-5, with D possibly being TRBD1 (6 bases). Germline lookup yields CDR1 SGHDN and CDR2 FVKESK. There are 18 residues in the CDR3. The germline V and J ends were trimmed by 0 bases and 3 bases, with 20 bases remaining between them. The CDR3 DNA sequence: TGTGCCAGCAGCCAAGATGGAATCTGGGACAATCGAGAAGAGACCCAGTACTTC. It translates to CASSQDGIWDNREETQYF.

This clone was recorded only once. The chain links TRBV5-4 to TRBJ2-2; 9 nucleotides line up with TRBD2. CDR3 size: 17 residues. Germline V lookup: CDR1 SGHNT, CDR2 YYREEE (reference sequence). After removal of 4 bases from V and 4 bases from J, the junction contained 11 bases not matched to a gene. The CDR3 loop is CASSRAGGAPSTGELFF. CDR3 in DNA: TGTGCCAGCAGCCGCGCGGGGGGGGCCCCGAGCACCGGGGAGCTGTTTTTT.

The J gene is TRBJ1-2, the V gene TRBV6-5; the D gene is possibly TRBD1 (6 bases). V lost 4 bases, J lost 6 bases, and 18 bases lay in between. The CDR3 has 15 residues. Germline V gives CDR1 MNHEY, CDR2 SVGAGI. CDR3 DNA sequence: TGTGCCAGCAGTTCCCTACGGGCAGGGGTGGATGGCTACACCTTC. Translating it yields CASSSLRAGVDGYTF.

This sequence joins TRBV19 and TRBJ2-2, with D perhaps TRBD2 (7 bases). This CDR3 is 15 amino acids long. Trimming took 7 bases from V and 6 from J, leaving 18 bases between them. CDR1 and CDR2 from the germline V gene are LNHDA and SQIVND (reference sequence). CDR3 in amino acids: CASNAGAGVAGELFF. The CDR3 region has the DNA TGTGCCAGTAATGCAGGGGCGGGAGTGGCCGGGGAGCTGTTTTTT.

This chain links TRBV7-2 with TRBJ2-3; D possibly corresponds to TRBD1 (5 bases). V gave up 5 bases and J gave up 1 base, with 19 bases separating them. Germline V gene sequence: CDR1 SGHTA, CDR2 FQGNSA. This CDR3 comprises 17 residues. The DNA of the CDR3 is TGTGCCAGCAGCCCACGCACCAGGGTTTTCGGCACAGATACGCAGTATTTT. This encodes CASSPRTRVFGTDTQYF. Complete variable domain (other parts from reference TRBV7-2 and TRBJ2-3): GAGVSQSPSNKVTEKGKDVELRCDPISGHTALYWYRQSLGQGLEFLIYFQGNSAPDKSGLPSDRFSAERTGGSVSTLTIQRTQQEDSAVYLCASSPRTRVFGTDTQYFGPGTRLTVL.

The count of this clone is one. The gene calls are TRBV19 and TRBJ2-1; a possible D gene is TRBD2 (6 bases). CDR3 length: 15 residues. Deletions cut 6 bases from V and 2 bases from J, with 14 bases between. Per germline, CDR1 LNHDA and CDR2 SQIVND (reference sequence). This CDR3 reads CASRRIAETYNEQFF. The CDR3 DNA reads as TGTGCCAGTAGGAGGATAGCGGAAACCTACAATGAGCAGTTCTTC.

The chain uses TRBV28 and TRBJ2-7; 10 nucleotides line up with TRBD1. Germline CDR1 and CDR2: MDHEN and SYDVKM. The CDR3 is 14 amino acids. J was trimmed by 4 bases and V by 4 bases; bases with no gene match: 4. The CDR3 protein is CASSSGTGVYEQYF. DNA of the CDR3: TGTGCCAGCAGTTCCGGGACAGGGGTATACGAGCAGTACTTC.

Notes on this clone: Relative to the germline gene, one junction end is altered; a read error may explain this. This chain joins TRBV28 and TRBJ2-7, with TRBD1 matching 9 bases. The germline gives CDR1 MDHEN, CDR2 SYDVKM. This CDR3 comprises 13 residues. The CDR3 DNA sequence: TGTGCCACCGTACAGGGGGCTTCCTCCGAGCAGTACTTC. The encoded protein is CATVQGASSEQYF.

The gene calls are TRBV5-3 and TRBJ1-1, with 7 positions matching TRBD1. TRBV5-3 is an ORF for which the function is uncertain. The CDR3 loop spans 14 amino acids. Germline trimming cut 3 bases from V and 4 bases from J; bases unmatched to any gene: 6. CDR3 region: CARSSQGGGTEAFF. CDR3 bases: TGTGCCAGAAGCTCCCAGGGGGGAGGCACTGAAGCTTTCTTT.